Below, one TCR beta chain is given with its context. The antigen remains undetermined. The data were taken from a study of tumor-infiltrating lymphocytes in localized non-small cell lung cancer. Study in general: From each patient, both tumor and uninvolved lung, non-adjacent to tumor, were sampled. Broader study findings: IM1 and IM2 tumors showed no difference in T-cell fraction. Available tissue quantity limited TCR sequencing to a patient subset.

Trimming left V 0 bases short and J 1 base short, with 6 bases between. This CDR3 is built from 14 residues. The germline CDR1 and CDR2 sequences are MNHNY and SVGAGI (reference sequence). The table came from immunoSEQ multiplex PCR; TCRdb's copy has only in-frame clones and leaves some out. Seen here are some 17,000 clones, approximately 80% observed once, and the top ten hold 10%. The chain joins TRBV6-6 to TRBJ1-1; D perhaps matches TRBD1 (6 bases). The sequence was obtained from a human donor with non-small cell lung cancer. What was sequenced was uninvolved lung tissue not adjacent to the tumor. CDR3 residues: CASSYSDRNTEAFF. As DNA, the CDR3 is TGTGCCAGCAGTTACTCGGACAGGAACACTGAAGCTTTCTTT.